This paragraph reports one T cell receptor beta chain. Its specificity is not known. The data derive from a study of T-cell memory formation after mild COVID-19. On the study more broadly: Largely donor-specific sequence clusters came from two donors. General observations from the study: CD4+ bias marked clones expanding day 15 to 37, unlike balanced contracting clones. The pre-infection memory compartment contained some responding clones, suggesting cross-reactive memory joined.

TCRalpha and TCRbeta libraries used 5'RACE with constant-segment primers and UMIs. Via MiXCR, TCRdb re-called the 5' RACE reads, giving one row per CDR3 protein. The table records 500,000 to 650,000 distinct CDR3 sequences, roughly a fifth of them present only once. Sequenced material: PBMCs or a T cell subset sorted from them (not recorded which). The source of this sequence is an adult woman who had mild COVID-19 (a few samples of this study predate the infection). Cell type and time point are not known.

DNA for the CDR3: TGTGCCAGCAGCTTGGAACTAGCGGGGGCCCCTGGTTCCTACAATGAGCAGTTCTTC. Its protein is CASSLELAGAPGSYNEQFF. The chain is built from TRBV5-5 and TRBJ2-1; 11 nucleotides line up with TRBD2. The CDR3 is 19 residues long. The J segment lost 1 base and the V segment lost 0 bases, leaving 9 bases of the junction unmatched. The germline V gene encodes CDR1 SGHKS and CDR2 YYEKEE (reference sequence).